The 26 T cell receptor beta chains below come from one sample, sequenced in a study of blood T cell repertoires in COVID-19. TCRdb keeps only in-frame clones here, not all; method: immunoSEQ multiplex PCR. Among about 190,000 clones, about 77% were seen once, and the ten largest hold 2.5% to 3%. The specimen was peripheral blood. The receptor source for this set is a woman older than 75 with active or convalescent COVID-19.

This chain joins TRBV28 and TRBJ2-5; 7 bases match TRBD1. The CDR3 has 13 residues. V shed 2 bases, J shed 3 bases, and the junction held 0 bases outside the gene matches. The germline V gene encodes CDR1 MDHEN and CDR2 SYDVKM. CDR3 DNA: TGTGCCAGCAGTTTAGGGACAGAAGAGACCCAGTACTTC. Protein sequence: CASSLGTEETQYF.

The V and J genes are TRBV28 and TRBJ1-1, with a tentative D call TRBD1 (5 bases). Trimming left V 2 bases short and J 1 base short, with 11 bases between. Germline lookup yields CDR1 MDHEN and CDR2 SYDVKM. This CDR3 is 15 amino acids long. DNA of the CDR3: TGTGCCAGCAGTTTACCACCTACAGGGAACACTGAAGCTTTCTTT. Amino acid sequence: CASSLPPTGNTEAFF.

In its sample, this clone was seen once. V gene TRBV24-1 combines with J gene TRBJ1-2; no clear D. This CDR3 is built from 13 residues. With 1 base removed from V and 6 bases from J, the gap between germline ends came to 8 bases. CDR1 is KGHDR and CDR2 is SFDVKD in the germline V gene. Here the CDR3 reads CATSDFGGDGYTF. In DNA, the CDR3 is TGTGCCACCAGTGATTTCGGCGGTGATGGCTACACCTTC.

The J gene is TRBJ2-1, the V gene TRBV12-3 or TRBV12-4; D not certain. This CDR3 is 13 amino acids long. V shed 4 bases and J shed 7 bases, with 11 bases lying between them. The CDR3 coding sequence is TGTGCCAGCAGTTCCCTACCACAGAATGAGCAGTTCTTC. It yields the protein CASSSLPQNEQFF.

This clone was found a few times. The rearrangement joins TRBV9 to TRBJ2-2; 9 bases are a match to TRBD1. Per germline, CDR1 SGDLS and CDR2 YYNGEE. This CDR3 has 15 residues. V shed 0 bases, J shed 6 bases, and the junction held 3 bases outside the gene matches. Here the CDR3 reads CASSVAQGAPGELFF. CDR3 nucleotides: TGTGCCAGCAGCGTAGCACAGGGGGCCCCCGGGGAGCTGTTTTTT.

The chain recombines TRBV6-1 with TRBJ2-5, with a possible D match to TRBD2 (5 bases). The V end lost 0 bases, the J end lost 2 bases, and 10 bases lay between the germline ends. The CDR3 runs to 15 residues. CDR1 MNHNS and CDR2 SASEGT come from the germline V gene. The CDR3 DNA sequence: TGTGCCAGCAGTGAAGCGCGGGTTGGACAAGAGACCCAGTACTTC. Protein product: CASSEARVGQETQYF.

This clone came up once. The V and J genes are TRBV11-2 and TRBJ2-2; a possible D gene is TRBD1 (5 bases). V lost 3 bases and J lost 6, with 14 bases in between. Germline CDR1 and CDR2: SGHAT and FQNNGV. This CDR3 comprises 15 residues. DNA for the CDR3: TGTGCCAGCAGCTTGAGCAGGGTGTGGGCCGGGGAGCTGTTTTTT. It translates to CASSLSRVWAGELFF.

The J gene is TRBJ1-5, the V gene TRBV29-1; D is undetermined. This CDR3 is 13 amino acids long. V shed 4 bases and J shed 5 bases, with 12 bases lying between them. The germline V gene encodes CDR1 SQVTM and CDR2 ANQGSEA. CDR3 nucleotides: TGCAGCGTTGGGGCGCTGGCAGATCAGCCCCAGCATTTT. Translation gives CSVGALADQPQHF.

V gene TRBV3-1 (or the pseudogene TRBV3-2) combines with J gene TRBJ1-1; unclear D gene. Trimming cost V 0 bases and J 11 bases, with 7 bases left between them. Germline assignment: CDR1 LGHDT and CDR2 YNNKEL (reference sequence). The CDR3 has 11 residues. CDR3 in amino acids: CASSQDLAAFF. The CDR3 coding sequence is TGTGCCAGCAGCCAAGATCTCGCGGCTTTCTTT.

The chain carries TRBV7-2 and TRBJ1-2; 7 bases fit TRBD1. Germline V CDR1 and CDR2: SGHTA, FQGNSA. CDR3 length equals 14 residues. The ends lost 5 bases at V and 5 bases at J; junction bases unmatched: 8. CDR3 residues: CASSGQTGDYGYTF. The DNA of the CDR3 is TGTGCCAGCAGCGGGCAAACAGGGGATTATGGCTACACCTTC.

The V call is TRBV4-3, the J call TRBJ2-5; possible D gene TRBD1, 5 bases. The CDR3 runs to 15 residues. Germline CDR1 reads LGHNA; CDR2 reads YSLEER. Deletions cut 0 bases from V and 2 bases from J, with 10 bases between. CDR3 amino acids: CASSQDRVGQETQYF. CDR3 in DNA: TGCGCCAGCAGCCAAGACAGGGTAGGGCAAGAGACCCAGTACTTC.

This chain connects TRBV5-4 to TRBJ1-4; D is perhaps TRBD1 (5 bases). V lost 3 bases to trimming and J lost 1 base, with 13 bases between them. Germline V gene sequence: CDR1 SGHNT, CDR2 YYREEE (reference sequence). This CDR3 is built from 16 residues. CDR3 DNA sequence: TGTGCCAGCAGCTACGGGACTTTCGGAACTAATGAAAAACTGTTTTTT. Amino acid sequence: CASSYGTFGTNEKLFF.

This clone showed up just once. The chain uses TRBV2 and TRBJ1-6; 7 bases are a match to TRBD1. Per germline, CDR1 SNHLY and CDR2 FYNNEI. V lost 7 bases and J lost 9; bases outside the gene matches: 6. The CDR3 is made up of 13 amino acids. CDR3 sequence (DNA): TGTGCCAGCACCCGGGACAGTGGTTCACCCCTCCACTTT. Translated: CASTRDSGSPLHF. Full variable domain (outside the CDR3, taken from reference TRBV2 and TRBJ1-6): EPEVTQTPSHQVTQMGQEVILRCVPISNHLYFYWYRQILGQKVEFLVSFYNNEISEKSEIFDDQFSVERPDGSNFTLKIRSTKLEDSAMYFCASTRDSGSPLHFGNGTRLTVT.

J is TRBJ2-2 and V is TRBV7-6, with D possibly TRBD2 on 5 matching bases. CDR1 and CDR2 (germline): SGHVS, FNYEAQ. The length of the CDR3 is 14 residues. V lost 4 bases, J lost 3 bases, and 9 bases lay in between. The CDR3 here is CASSSGLDTGELFF. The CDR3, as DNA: TGTGCCAGCAGCTCCGGACTGGACACCGGGGAGCTGTTTTTT.

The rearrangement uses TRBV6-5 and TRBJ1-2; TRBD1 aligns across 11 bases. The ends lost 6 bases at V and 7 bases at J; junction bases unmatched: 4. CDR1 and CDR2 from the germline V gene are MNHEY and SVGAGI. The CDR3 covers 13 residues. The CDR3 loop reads CASRGQGGSGYTF. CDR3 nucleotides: TGTGCCAGCAGGGGACAGGGGGGATCTGGCTACACCTTC.

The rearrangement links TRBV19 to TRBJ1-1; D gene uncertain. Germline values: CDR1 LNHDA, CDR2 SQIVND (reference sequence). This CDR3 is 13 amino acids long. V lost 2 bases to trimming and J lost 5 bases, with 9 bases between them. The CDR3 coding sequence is TGTGCCAGTAGTATATCGGTCCTAACTGAAGCTTTCTTT. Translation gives CASSISVLTEAFF.

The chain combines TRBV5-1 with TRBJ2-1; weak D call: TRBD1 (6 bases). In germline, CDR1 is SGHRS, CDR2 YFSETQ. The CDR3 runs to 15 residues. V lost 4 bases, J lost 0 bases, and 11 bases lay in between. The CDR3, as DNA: TGCGCCAGCAGCCAGGGGCGGTCCTCCTACAATGAGCAGTTCTTC. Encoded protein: CASSQGRSSYNEQFF.

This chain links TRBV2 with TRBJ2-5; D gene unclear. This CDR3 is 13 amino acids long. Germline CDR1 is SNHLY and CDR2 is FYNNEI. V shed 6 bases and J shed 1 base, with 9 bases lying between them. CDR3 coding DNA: TGTGCCAGCAGCGGCGGTCTCCAAGAGACCCAGTACTTC. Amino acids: CASSGGLQETQYF.

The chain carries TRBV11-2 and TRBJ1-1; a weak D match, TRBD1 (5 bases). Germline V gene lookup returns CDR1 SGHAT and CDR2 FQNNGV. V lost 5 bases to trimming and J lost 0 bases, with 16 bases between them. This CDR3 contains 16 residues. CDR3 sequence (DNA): TGTGCCAGCAGCACAGCACTCGGACAAGTGAACACTGAAGCTTTCTTT. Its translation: CASSTALGQVNTEAFF.

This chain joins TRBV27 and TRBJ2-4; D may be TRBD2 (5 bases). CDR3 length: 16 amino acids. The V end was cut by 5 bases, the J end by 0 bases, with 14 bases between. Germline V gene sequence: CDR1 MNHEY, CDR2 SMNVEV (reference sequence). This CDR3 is CASSPLFRGAKNIQYF. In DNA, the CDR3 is TGTGCCAGCAGTCCACTCTTTCGGGGAGCCAAAAACATTCAGTACTTC.

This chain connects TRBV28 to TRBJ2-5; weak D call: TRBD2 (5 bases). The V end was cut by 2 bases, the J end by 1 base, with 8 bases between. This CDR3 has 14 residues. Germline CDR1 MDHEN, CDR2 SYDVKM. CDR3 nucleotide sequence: TGTGCCAGCAGTTTAAGGCTAGCCCAAGAGACCCAGTACTTC. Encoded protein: CASSLRLAQETQYF.

The CDR3: CASSSRGYEQYF. In DNA form, the CDR3 reads TGTGCCAGCAGCTCACGGGGCTACGAGCAGTACTTC. This chain joins TRBV28 and TRBJ2-7; perhaps TRBD2 as D (5 bases). V lost 6 bases, J lost 3 bases, and 9 bases lay in between. The CDR3 covers 12 residues. Germline V gene sequence: CDR1 MDHEN, CDR2 SYDVKM.

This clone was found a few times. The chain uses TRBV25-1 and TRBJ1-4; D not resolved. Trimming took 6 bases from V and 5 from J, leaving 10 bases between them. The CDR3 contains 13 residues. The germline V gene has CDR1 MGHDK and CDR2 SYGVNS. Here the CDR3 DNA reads TGTGCCAGCAGGAGGGCGGAGAATGAAAAACTGTTTTTT. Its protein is CASRRAENEKLFF.

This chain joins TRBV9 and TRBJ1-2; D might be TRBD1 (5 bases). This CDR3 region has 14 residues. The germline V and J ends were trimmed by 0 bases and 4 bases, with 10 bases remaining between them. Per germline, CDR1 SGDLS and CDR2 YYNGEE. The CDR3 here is CASSVEAGLYGYTF. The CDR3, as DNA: TGTGCCAGCAGCGTAGAGGCGGGGCTCTATGGCTACACCTTC.

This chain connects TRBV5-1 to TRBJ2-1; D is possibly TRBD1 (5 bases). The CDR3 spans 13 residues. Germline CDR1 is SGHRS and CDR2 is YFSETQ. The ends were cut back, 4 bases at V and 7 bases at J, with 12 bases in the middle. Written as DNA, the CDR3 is TGCGCCAGCAGCAATCAGGGTGTGAATGAGCAGTTCTTC. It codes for CASSNQGVNEQFF. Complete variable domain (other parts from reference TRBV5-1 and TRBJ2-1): KAGVTQTPRYLIKTRGQQVTLSCSPISGHRSVSWYQQTPGQGLQFLFEYFSETQRNKGNFPGRFSGRQFSNSRSEMNVSTLELGDSALYLCASSNQGVNEQFFGPGTRLTVL.

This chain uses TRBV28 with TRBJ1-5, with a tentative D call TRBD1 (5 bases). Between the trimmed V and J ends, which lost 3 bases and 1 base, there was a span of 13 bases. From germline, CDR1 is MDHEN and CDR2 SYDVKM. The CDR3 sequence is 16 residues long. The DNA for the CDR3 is TGTGCCAGCAGTTTGCCCACAGGATGGAGCAATCAGCCCCAGCATTTT. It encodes CASSLPTGWSNQPQHF.